Below are 10 T cell receptor beta chains sequenced from a single sample in a study of T cells after yellow fever vaccination. TCRdb reanalysed the 5' RACE reads using MiXCR and keeps one entry per CDR3 protein. The sample holds more than 350,000 distinct CDR3 sequences; approximately 10% are singletons and the top ten take less than 20%. Here the sequenced sample was PBMCs, taken on the day of the first yellow fever vaccination. All receptors derive from a man aged 18-30 years who received the YFV17D yellow fever vaccine.

V gene TRBV12-3 or TRBV12-4 combines with J gene TRBJ2-3; D unclear. Trimming removed 6 bases from V and 10 bases from J, with 17 bases in between. This CDR3 is built from 13 residues. The DNA of the CDR3 is TGTGCCAGCAGACTTGGATCCCTTGAGGCGCAGTATTTT. Protein sequence: CASRLGSLEAQYF.

This rearrangement joins TRBV10-3 to TRBJ2-5; weak D call: TRBD1 (5 bases). The CDR3 spans 13 residues. Germline CDR1 reads ENHRY; CDR2 reads SYGVKD. V was trimmed by 8 bases and J by 5 bases, leaving 15 bases between them. The CDR3 region is CAIQDSLSETQYF. CDR3 DNA sequence: TGTGCCATCCAAGACAGCCTTTCGGAGACCCAGTACTTC.

This clonotype was seen ten or more times. The chain couples TRBV10-3 to TRBJ1-5; 7 bases align to TRBD1. Germline V CDR1 and CDR2: ENHRY, SYGVKD. V was pared by 0 bases and J by 4 bases, with 6 bases of the junction left unmatched. The CDR3 extends over 16 amino acids. This CDR3 is CAISESGDRVNQPQHF. In DNA, the CDR3 is TGTGCCATCAGTGAGTCCGGAGACAGGGTAAATCAGCCCCAGCATTTT.

The gene calls are TRBV9 and TRBJ1-6; possibly TRBD1 for D (6 bases). From germline, CDR1 is SGDLS and CDR2 YYNGEE. The CDR3 totals 15 residues. The V end lost 4 bases, the J end lost 7 bases, and 15 bases lay between the germline ends. DNA for the CDR3: TGTGCCAGCAGCAGAGGGGGGGTAGGGAATTCACCCCTCCACTTT. Its translation: CASSRGGVGNSPLHF.

J is TRBJ2-3 and V is TRBV7-2; 8 bases align to TRBD1. CDR1 SGHTA and CDR2 FQGNSA come from the germline V gene. With V trimmed by 6 bases and J by 5 bases, 10 bases remained unmatched. CDR3 length: 15 amino acids. CDR3 loop: CASSPNGQGEDTQYF. The DNA for the CDR3 is TGTGCCAGCAGTCCAAATGGACAGGGAGAAGATACGCAGTATTTT.

This clonotype showed up just a few times. A read error may produce the germline difference seen at one junction end. This chain uses TRBV7-9 with TRBJ2-3, with 9 bases identical to TRBD2. The V gene's germline CDR1 is SEHNR and CDR2 FQNEAQ (reference sequence). The length of the CDR3 is 12 residues. The CDR3 loop reads CASSRGGGSPGF. DNA of the CDR3: TGTGCCAGCAGCCGCGGGGGGGGATCCCCGGGGTTT. The whole variable domain, filled in from reference TRBV7-9 and TRBJ2-3, reads DTGVSQNPRHKITKRGQNVTFRCDPISEHNRLYWYRQTLGQGPEFLTYFQNEAQLEKSRLLSDRFSAERPKGSFSTLEIQRTEQGDSAMYLCASSRGGGSPGFGPGTRLTVL.

This chain uses TRBV20-1 with TRBJ1-5; D is possibly TRBD1 (6 bases). Trimming stripped 5 bases from V and 0 bases from J, with 14 bases between. The CDR3 extends over 15 amino acids. CDR1 and CDR2 (germline): DFQATT, SNEGSKA (reference sequence). The CDR3 sequence: CSAGNQGNSNQPQHF. In nucleotides, the CDR3 is TGCAGTGCTGGAAACCAGGGGAATAGCAATCAGCCCCAGCATTTT.

This clonotype was detected a few times. The rearrangement links TRBV20-1 to TRBJ1-2; 7 bases align to TRBD1. V was pared by 3 bases and J by 4 bases, with 11 bases of the junction left unmatched. There are 15 residues in the CDR3. Germline CDR1 is DFQATT and CDR2 is SNEGSKA (reference sequence). The CDR3 protein is CSARRGGRDTYGYTF. The CDR3 DNA reads as TGCAGTGCTAGGAGAGGGGGCAGGGATACCTATGGCTACACCTTC.

The chain employs TRBV5-6 and TRBJ2-3; TRBD1 might be the D (5 bases). Germline V CDR1 and CDR2: SGHDT, YYEEEE. Trimming removed 0 bases at V and 0 bases at J, with 14 bases between. This CDR3 spans 17 amino acids. The CDR3 DNA reads as TGTGCCAGCAGCTTGGGATTCGGTGGGGCAAGCACAGATACGCAGTATTTT. It specifies CASSLGFGGASTDTQYF. Looking up the rest from reference TRBV5-6 and TRBJ2-3 gives the full variable domain: DAGVTQSPTHLIKTRGQQVTLRCSPKSGHDTVSWYQQALGQGPQFIFQYYEEEERQRGNFPDRFSGHQFPNYSSELNVNALLLGDSALYLCASSLGFGGASTDTQYFGPGTRLTVL.

The V gene is TRBV5-1, the J gene TRBJ2-3, with TRBD2 identical over 7 bases. Trimming took 5 bases from V and 2 from J; bases not matched to a gene: 8. Germline-derived CDR1 and CDR2 are SGHRS and YFSETQ. CDR3 length: 15 amino acids. The CDR3 is CASRGLADATDTQYF. The CDR3 region has the DNA TGCGCCAGCAGAGGGCTAGCGGACGCCACAGATACGCAGTATTTT.